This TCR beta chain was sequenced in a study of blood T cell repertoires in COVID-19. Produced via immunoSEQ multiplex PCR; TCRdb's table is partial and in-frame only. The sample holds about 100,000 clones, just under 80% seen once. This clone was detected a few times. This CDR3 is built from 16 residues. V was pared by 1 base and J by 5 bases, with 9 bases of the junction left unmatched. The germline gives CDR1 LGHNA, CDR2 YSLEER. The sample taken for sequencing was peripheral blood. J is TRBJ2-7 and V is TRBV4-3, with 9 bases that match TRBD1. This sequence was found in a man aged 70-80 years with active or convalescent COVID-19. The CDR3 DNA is TGCGCCAGCAGCCAAGGCGTGGGACAGGGCGGGAACGAGCAGTACTTC. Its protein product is CASSQGVGQGGNEQYF.